The 21 T cell receptor beta chains given below trace back to one sample, sequenced in a study of regulatory T cells in long-lasting Graves disease. Researchers made TCR beta libraries by using iRepertoire HTBI primers and running Arm-PCR on CDR3 regions. TCRdb redid the calling of the multiplex PCR reads with MiXCR, one entry per CDR3 protein. The repertoire consists of 400,000 to 500,000 distinct CDR3 sequences, with roughly a fifth occurring once and the leading ten covering over 6%. Stated time point: persistent/refractory GD, antithyroid drugs over 5 years with positive TRAb. From PBMCs, RNA was extracted and then used to make the TCR library. The sequenced sample was peripheral blood mononuclear cells (PBMCs), obtained when the disease was refractory, from a patient treated with antithyroid drugs. These receptor sequences come from a female donor with Graves disease.

This clonotype was seen more than once but under ten times. The genes are TRBV6-2 or TRBV6-3 and TRBJ1-2; no firm D call. Trimming removed 6 bases from V and 11 bases from J, with 13 bases in between. The V gene's germline CDR1 is MNHEY and CDR2 SVGEGT. This CDR3 is built from 11 residues. The CDR3 coding sequence is TGTGCCAGCAGCCAAGGATCATGGTACACCTTC. Translation: CASSQGSWYTF.

This clonotype has only a few counts. The chain links TRBV28 to TRBJ2-7; 10 positions match TRBD2. This CDR3 has 16 residues. The V gene's germline CDR1 is MDHEN and CDR2 SYDVKM. V trimming: 5 bases; J trimming: 3 bases; junction bases outside the gene matches: 10. The CDR3 DNA sequence: TGTGCCAGCAGTGCCGGACTAGCGGAGACGTACTACGAGCAGTACTTC. Protein product: CASSAGLAETYYEQYF.

This clonotype came up many times. The rearrangement joins TRBV10-3 to TRBJ2-7; 7 nucleotides match TRBD2. Per the germline V gene, CDR1 is ENHRY and CDR2 is SYGVKD. Germline trimming cut 10 bases from V and 6 bases from J; bases unmatched to any gene: 12. The CDR3 is 13 residues long. The DNA of the CDR3 is TGTGCCACCAAAGGGACTATCGGCGGCGAGCAGTACTTC. Translated, it gives CATKGTIGGEQYF.

The chain uses TRBV28 and TRBJ2-2; possibly TRBD1 for D (6 bases). CDR3 length: 14 residues. The ends were cut back, 3 bases at V and 6 bases at J, with 11 bases in the middle. Germline CDR1 and CDR2: MDHEN and SYDVKM. CDR3 nucleotides: TGTGCCAGCAGTTTTAACAGGGTTTCCGGGGAGCTGTTTTTT. It yields the protein CASSFNRVSGELFF.

This clonotype was detected only a few times. The V call is TRBV12-3 or TRBV12-4, the J call TRBJ2-4; TRBD1 agrees at 9 bases. V lost 6 bases and J lost 1; bases outside the gene matches: 4. CDR3 size: 15 residues. Here the CDR3 DNA reads TGTGCCAGCAGCCTCGGACAGGGGGCCAAAAACATTCAGTACTTC. It is translated as CASSLGQGAKNIQYF.

The V and J genes are TRBV18 and TRBJ1-1; D remains unclear. Deletions cut 3 bases from V and 4 bases from J, with 12 bases between. The CDR3 contains 14 residues. Germline V gives CDR1 KGHSH, CDR2 LQKENI. The CDR3 is CASSPMLVGTEAFF. The DNA of the CDR3 is TGTGCCAGCTCACCGATGTTAGTAGGCACTGAAGCTTTCTTT.

This clonotype was found a few times. J is TRBJ1-2 and V is TRBV30; D is uncertain. This CDR3 region has 12 residues. The V and J ends lost 6 bases and 3 bases respectively, with 11 bases between them. Germline V gives CDR1 GTSNPN, CDR2 SVGIG (reference sequence). As DNA, the CDR3 is TGTGCCTGTCTTCCACTCGACTATGGCTACACCTTC. This translates into CACLPLDYGYTF.

This sequence joins TRBV7-3 and TRBJ1-4; D is undetermined. This CDR3 has 16 amino acids. With 5 bases removed from V and 4 bases from J, the gap between germline ends came to 17 bases. The germline V gene encodes CDR1 SGHTA and CDR2 FQGTGA. In DNA form, the CDR3 reads TGTGCCAGCAGCGAAACACGACGGAGGATTAATGAAAAACTGTTTTTT. Protein: CASSETRRRINEKLFF.

The genes are TRBV12-3 or TRBV12-4 and TRBJ2-7, with 8 bases that match TRBD2. With 6 bases clipped from V and 3 bases from J, the junction kept 10 bases outside the gene matches. This CDR3 is 15 amino acids long. The CDR3 bases are TGTGCCAGCAGCCCCGGTAGCGGGGTAATCTACGAGCAGTACTTC. This codes for CASSPGSGVIYEQYF.

This clonotype was counted many times. This chain joins TRBV11-2 and TRBJ1-6; weak D call: TRBD1 (5 bases). The CDR3 loop spans 15 amino acids. Germline assignment: CDR1 SGHAT and CDR2 FQNNGV. The V gene lost 6 bases and the J gene lost 10 bases, with 19 bases spanning the gap. CDR3: CASRTPGLSKSPLHF. The CDR3 DNA is TGTGCCAGCAGAACACCGGGACTCTCGAAATCACCCCTCCACTTT.

The rearrangement joins TRBV3-1 to TRBJ1-2; D unclear. Per the germline V gene, CDR1 is LGHDT and CDR2 is YNNKEL (reference sequence). CDR3 size: 16 residues. The ends were cut back, 0 bases at V and 7 bases at J, with 18 bases in the middle. As DNA, the CDR3 is TGTGCCAGCAGCCAAGAAGCGATGGGGAGGTTGGTTGGCTACACCTTC. This encodes CASSQEAMGRLVGYTF.

This clonotype was seen many times. This rearrangement joins TRBV7-9 to TRBJ2-3; no reliable D call. The CDR3 is 11 amino acids. Trimming removed 6 bases from V and 2 bases from J, with 3 bases in between. Germline-derived CDR1 and CDR2 are SEHNR and FQNEAQ (reference sequence). The DNA of the CDR3 is TGTGCCAGCAGTAACACAGATACGCAGTATTTT. Amino acids: CASSNTDTQYF.

This clonotype showed up just a few times. V is TRBV15 and J is TRBJ1-6, with 7 bases matching TRBD1. CDR1 and CDR2 (germline): LNHNV, YYDKDF (reference sequence). Germline trimming cut 1 base from V and 3 bases from J; bases unmatched to any gene: 0. The CDR3 sequence is 15 residues long. The CDR3 reads CATSRGDSYNSPLHF. In DNA, the CDR3 is TGTGCCACCAGCAGAGGGGACAGCTATAATTCACCCCTCCACTTT.

This clonotype occurred many times. The genes are TRBV6-1 and TRBJ1-2, with a possible D match to TRBD1 (5 bases). Germline V gene data show CDR1 as MNHNS and CDR2 as SASEGT. Trimming took 5 bases from V and 1 from J, leaving 11 bases between them. This CDR3 has 14 amino acids. CDR3 residues: CASSRVGDNYGYTF. In DNA, the CDR3 is TGTGCCAGCAGTCGCGTAGGGGATAACTATGGCTACACCTTC.

This clonotype came up a few times. The V call is TRBV7-9, the J call TRBJ2-5; no definite D call. V lost 6 bases, J lost 4 bases, and 6 bases lay in between. Germline V CDR1 and CDR2: SEHNR, FQNEAQ (reference sequence). This CDR3 region has 11 residues. In DNA form, the CDR3 reads TGTGCCAGCAGATACTCAGAGACCCAGTACTTC. It encodes CASRYSETQYF.

Ten or more counts support this clonotype. The chain couples TRBV7-3 to TRBJ1-1; D is ambiguous. This CDR3 contains 13 residues. V dropped 6 bases and J dropped 4 bases, with 12 bases sitting between them. The germline V gene encodes CDR1 SGHTA and CDR2 FQGTGA. CDR3 loop: CASRYNRGTEAFF. The CDR3 DNA sequence: TGTGCCAGCAGGTACAACAGAGGCACTGAAGCTTTCTTT.

The chain is built from TRBV7-9 and TRBJ1-6, with 8 bases aligning to TRBD1. This CDR3 contains 14 residues. Germline values: CDR1 SEHNR, CDR2 FQNEAQ (reference sequence). Trimming took 3 bases from V and 10 from J; bases not matched to a gene: 5. The CDR3 DNA reads as TGTGCCAGCAGCTTCACAGGGGGGATGTCACCCCTCCACTTT. It codes for CASSFTGGMSPLHF.

This chain connects TRBV11-2 to TRBJ2-2, with D possibly matching TRBD1 (6 bases). V lost 1 base and J lost 0, with 9 bases in between. Germline CDR1 is SGHAT and CDR2 is FQNNGV. The CDR3 has 16 residues. In DNA form, the CDR3 reads TGTGCCAGCAGCTTAGTTGGGGGCACGAACACCGGGGAGCTGTTTTTT. Protein sequence: CASSLVGGTNTGELFF.

This clonotype was detected many times. This chain connects TRBV28 to TRBJ2-7; D not certain. The CDR3 is 14 amino acids. Germline loops: CDR1 MDHEN, CDR2 SYDVKM. Trimming took 1 base from V and 4 from J, leaving 11 bases between them. The CDR3 DNA sequence: TGTGCCAGCAGTTTATTTTCCTATCCTTACGAGCAGTACTTC. Its translation: CASSLFSYPYEQYF. The whole variable domain, remainder taken from reference TRBV28 and TRBJ2-7, is DVKVTQSSRYLVKRTGEKVFLECVQDMDHENMFWYRQDPGLGLRLIYFSYDVKMKEKGDIPEGYSVSREKKERFSLILESASTNQTSMYLCASSLFSYPYEQYFGPGTRLTVT.

This clonotype was counted at least ten times. This chain joins TRBV12-3 or TRBV12-4 and TRBJ2-5; D gene ambiguous. The CDR3 loop spans 14 amino acids. With 3 bases removed from V and 14 bases from J, the gap between germline ends came to 22 bases. The CDR3 spells CASSFGSIVDPHYF. In DNA form, the CDR3 reads TGTGCCAGCAGTTTCGGGTCTATTGTGGACCCGCATTACTTC.

This clonotype appeared many times. V and J are TRBV11-3 and TRBJ1-2, with D perhaps matching TRBD1 (5 bases). The CDR3 runs to 14 residues. CDR1 is SGHNT and CDR2 is YENEEA in the germline V gene. The V end was cut by 5 bases, the J end by 8 bases, with 18 bases between. The CDR3 is CASSPGTVFRGYTF. In DNA form, the CDR3 reads TGTGCCAGCAGCCCAGGGACTGTCTTTCGCGGCTACACCTTC.